This TCR beta chain emerged from a study of CD8 T cells in ankylosing spondylitis. Study-wide findings and caveats: The study identified a TCR beta motif of about eight highly homologous variants that appeared characteristic of ankylosing spondylitis blood. Disease-linked clones were CD8+ and relatively rare in peripheral blood. It was reported that disease-linked clones were significantly enriched in matched ankylosing spondylitis synovial fluid.

Making use of molecular barcodes, quantitative 5'-RACE generated TCR beta libraries. TCRdb independently ran MiXCR on the 5' RACE reads; one entry per CDR3 protein. The table includes a few hundred thousand distinct CDR3 sequences, more than 20% detected once. The germline V gene encodes CDR1 SGHKS and CDR2 YYEKEE (reference sequence). CDR3 length equals 16 residues. The V gene lost 2 bases and the J gene lost 4 bases, with 16 bases spanning the gap. Of note for this clonotype: Its antigen is as yet unknown.

This sequence was found in a male donor with ankylosing spondylitis. The material sequenced was blood, either unsorted or a sorted T cell fraction (not recorded which). The V call is TRBV5-5, the J call TRBJ2-4; perhaps TRBD1 as D (8 bases). The CDR3 DNA is TGTGCCAGCAGCTTTCGAGGACAGGGAGGGAAAAACATTCAGTACTTC. This encodes CASSFRGQGGKNIQYF.